This TCR beta chain was found in a study of beta chain features in type 1 diabetes. Study-wide points: Shortening that was moderate but significant affected the TCRB CDR3s of Type 1 diabetes patients in all four CD4+ subsets. A cDNA-based sequencing approach could over-represent cells with high TCR expression.

TCRB transcripts that were expressed got sequenced, as all of the isolated RNA had been reverse transcribed. Assay: immunoSEQ multiplex PCR; the TCRdb copy retains only in-frame clones and omits some. The table records approximately 330,000 clones, approximately 10% of them present only once. This CDR3 has 12 residues. Germline-derived CDR1 and CDR2 are MNHNY and SVGAGI (reference sequence). V lost 3 bases and J 6 bases, leaving 8 bases between the germline ends. Of note for this clone: What it binds is not known.

CD45RO/CCR7/CD25/CD127/CD95/CD27 staining was used to isolate CD4+ naive, central memory, regulatory and stem cell-like memory cells by sorting. V is TRBV6-6 and J is TRBJ1-2; maybe TRBD1 (6 bases). The TCR comes from a woman in her twenties or thirties in good health. Sequencing input: naive CD4+ T cells from blood. CDR3 amino acids: CASSYTGNGYTF. DNA of the CDR3: TGTGCCAGCAGTTATACAGGGAATGGCTACACCTTC.